The rows below give T cell receptor delta chains drawn from one sample of a study of gamma-delta T cells after stem cell transplantation. TCRdb reran clone calling via CATT on the RT-PCR reads. The table includes about 2,000 delta-chain clones, roughly a sixth detected once. Sample: gamma-delta T cells. These receptor sequences come from a human donor. It is not recorded whose cells these are; they may come from a transplant donor. The CDR3 runs from the conserved cysteine through the conserved F or W. A D gene is named only where the DNA matches it firmly. A row's size may be missing; if present it is once, few, many or a size class.

d_gene	j_gene	v_gene	abundance	CDR3aa	CDR3nt
-	TRDJ1	TRDV3	few	CASGDSTTTEGRANTDKLIF	TGTGCCTCAGGGGACTCTACGACGACTGAGGGGAGGGCCAACACCGATAAACTCATCTTT
TRDD3	TRDJ1	TRDV2	medium-sized	CACDPLGDTHRTDKLIF	TGTGCCTGTGACCCACTGGGGGATACGCATCGCACCGATAAACTCATCTTT
TRDD3	TRDJ1	TRDV2	once	CACEVLGAPLTYKLIF	TGTGCCTGTGAAGTTCTGGGGGCTCCGCTTACCTATAAACTCATCTTT
TRDD3	TRDJ1	TRDV1	medium-sized	CALGELGTPLVLGDTRGKLIF	TGTGCTCTTGGGGAACTAGGGACCCCCCTCGTACTGGGGGATACGCGTGGTAAACTCATCTTT
TRDD3	TRDJ3	TRDV2	medium-sized	CACDTLGDKSSWDTRQMFF	TGTGCCTGTGACACCCTGGGGGACAAGAGCTCCTGGGACACCCGACAGATGTTTTTC
TRDD3	TRDJ1	TRDV2	medium-sized	CACLGIRTDKLIF	TGTGCCTGCTTGGGGATACGCACCGATAAACTCATCTTT
TRDD3	TRDJ2	TRDV1	medium-sized	CALGEPFLAGGWMTAQLFF	TGTGCTCTTGGGGAACCGTTCCTTGCTGGGGGATGGATGACAGCACAACTCTTCTTT
TRDD2	TRDJ1	TRDV1	-	CALGEVSLPTHLSYTDKLIF	TGTGCTCTTGGGGAGGTAAGTCTTCCTACCCACCTTTCTTACACCGATAAACTCATCTTT
-	TRDJ1	TRDV1	few	CALGDSYNSLSGGWGKLIF	TGTGCTCTTGGGGATTCCTACAACTCCCTGAGTGGGGGTTGGGGTAAACTCATCTTT
TRDD3	TRDJ1	TRDV2	-	CACGTVGDEDKLIF	TGTGCCTGTGGCACCGTGGGGGATGAAGATAAACTCATCTTT
TRDD3	TRDJ1	TRDV1	few	CALGFGIFHTFLGKYWGILHDKLIF	TGTGCTCTTGGATTTGGGATTTTTCATACCTTCCTCGGAAAGTACTGGGGGATACTACACGATAAACTCATCTTT
TRDD3	TRDJ1	TRDV2	medium-sized	CACDTVGDRGDKLIF	TGTGCCTGTGACACCGTTGGGGATAGAGGCGATAAACTCATCTTT
TRDD3	TRDJ1	TRDV1	-	CALGVISPGKTYWGIQYTDKLIF	TGTGCTCTTGGGGTTATTAGTCCCGGAAAAACCTACTGGGGGATACAGTACACCGATAAACTCATCTTT
-	TRDJ1	TRDV2	medium-sized	CACDAIGGDKLIF	TGTGCCTGTGACGCTATCGGGGGAGATAAACTCATCTTT
-	TRDJ1	TRDV2	-	CACDPLGTDTDKLIF	TGTGCCTGTGACCCCCTGGGGACCGACACCGATAAACTCATCTTT
TRDD3	TRDJ1	TRDV2	medium-sized	CACDAVLGDADTDKLIF	TGTGCCTGTGATGCCGTACTGGGGGATGCGGACACCGATAAACTCATCTTT
-	TRDJ1	TRDV2	medium-sized	CACDALRGSDTDKLIF	TGTGCCTGTGACGCCCTTAGGGGATCGGACACCGATAAACTCATCTTT
-	TRDJ1	TRDV2	few	CACDTWAGRGDKDKLIF	TGTGCCTGTGACACTTGGGCCGGACGGGGGGACAAGGATAAACTCATCTTT
-	TRDJ1	TRDV1	-	CALGELTNPPCTKLIF	TGTGCTCTTGGGGAACTAACGAATCCTCCTTGTACCAAACTCATCTTT
-	TRDJ1	TRDV2	-	CACDTLGPYTDKLIF	TGTGCCTGTGACACGTTGGGGCCCTACACCGATAAACTCATCTTT
-	TRDJ1	TRDV1	few	CALGELAPPDWWIQDKLIF	TGTGCTCTTGGGGAACTAGCGCCCCCCGACTGGTGGATACAGGATAAACTCATCTTT
-	TRDJ3	TRDV2	-	CACDKPEGPFSSCDTRPMFF	TGTGCCTGTGACAAACCGGAGGGGCCTTTCAGCTCCTGTGACACCCGCCCGATGTTTTTC
TRDD3	TRDJ3	TRDV2	medium-sized	CACDTLTGGYKSSWDTRQMFF	TGTGCCTGTGACACCCTTACTGGGGGATACAAGAGCTCCTGGGACACCCGACAGATGTTTTTC
TRDD3	TRDJ3	TRDV2	few	CACDTSGGSSSWDTRQMFF	TGTGCCTGTGACACCTCTGGGGGATCAAGCTCCTGGGACACCCGACAGATGTTTTTC
TRDD3	TRDJ1	TRDV2	medium-sized	CACFRLGDTSDKLIF	TGTGCCTGTTTCCGACTGGGGGATACAAGCGATAAACTCATCTTT
-	TRDJ1	TRDV1	medium-sized	CALGESGGSYGDWEADKLIF	TGTGCTCTTGGGGAAAGTGGTGGGTCCTACGGGGACTGGGAGGCCGATAAACTCATCTTT
-	TRDJ3	TRDV1	medium-sized	CALGDPPHRTWDTRQMFF	TGTGCTCTTGGGGATCCTCCCCACCGAACCTGGGACACCCGACAGATGTTTTTC
-	TRDJ1	TRDV2	-	CACDDGRRAEKSRTDKLIF	TGTGCCTGTGACGACGGGAGGAGGGCGGAGAAGTCAAGGACCGATAAACTCATCTTT
-	TRDJ1	TRDV1	medium-sized	CALGELEFYGGFPPSWGTDKLIF	TGTGCTCTTGGGGAACTAGAGTTTTACGGAGGCTTCCCTCCCAGCTGGGGTACCGATAAACTCATCTTT
TRDD3	TRDJ1	TRDV1	-	CALGERIPSTWGNAADTDKLIF	TGTGCTCTTGGGGAACGGATACCTTCTACCTGGGGGAATGCGGCCGACACCGATAAACTCATCTTT
-	TRDJ3	TRDV2	few	CACDPALGLGGSWDTRQMFF	TGTGCCTGTGACCCCGCTCTTGGTCTCGGGGGCTCCTGGGACACCCGACAGATGTTTTTC
TRDD3	TRDJ1	TRDV2	medium-sized	CACDRLGDALYTDKLIF	TGTGCCTGTGACAGACTGGGGGATGCGCTGTACACCGATAAACTCATCTTT
-	TRDJ1	TRAV29/DV5	-	CAASAHRRWGDKLIF	TGTGCAGCAAGCGCGCATCGCCGATGGGGGGATAAACTCATCTTT
TRDD3	TRDJ1	TRDV1	-	CALGVPPQDPRGIRLGVYTDKLIF	TGTGCTCTTGGGGTACCCCCCCAGGATCCCCGGGGGATACGCTTGGGGGTTTACACCGATAAACTCATCTTT
TRDD3	TRDJ1	TRDV2	-	CACDELGDTREGGSGGPTDKLIF	TGTGCCTGTGACGAATTGGGGGATACGAGAGAAGGCGGCTCGGGAGGACCAACCGATAAACTCATCTTT
-	TRDJ1	TRDV2	-	CACDTVECHLHPGVLTVKLIF	TGTGCCTGTGACACCGTTGAGTGCCACCTGCATCCTGGTGTACTCACCGTTAAACTCATCTTT
-	TRDJ3	TRDV2	-	CACDTGMTHSLYTRQMFF	TGTGCCTGTGACACCGGGATGACGCACTCCTTGTACACCCGACAGATGTTTTTC
-	TRDJ1	TRDV2	few	CACDAVGRGIREKLTF	-
TRDD2	TRDJ3	TRDV1	large	CALGELTNFLPSSWDTRQMFF	TGTGCTCTTGGGGAACTCACCAACTTCCTACCCAGCTCCTGGGACACCCGACAGATGTTTTTC
-	TRDJ1	TRDV1	few	CALGEYLPRYWGPKIYTDKLIF	TGTGCTCTTGGGGAATACCTTCCCCGGTACTGGGGACCGAAGATATACACCGATAAACTCATCTTT
TRDD3	TRDJ1	TRDV1	-	CALGDAKGGLYTDKLIF	TGTGCTCTTGGGGACGCTAAGGGGGGATTGTACACCGATAAACTCATCTTT
-	TRDJ2	TRDV2	medium-sized	CACDTAGNSGLTAQLFF	TGTGCCTGTGACACCGCGGGGAACTCGGGTTTGACAGCACAACTCTTCTTT
-	TRDJ3	TRDV3	-	CAFSSWEYRGSRSSWDTRQMFF	TGTGCCTTTAGTTCTTGGGAGTACAGGGGGTCCCGGAGCTCCTGGGACACCCGACAGATGTTTTTC
TRDD3	TRDJ2	TRDV2	medium-sized	CACDSVTGGYATAQLFF	TGTGCCTGTGACTCCGTTACTGGGGGATACGCGACAGCACAACTCTTCTTT
-	TRDJ1	TRDV1	-	CALGESTAFHRTGETYTDKLIF	TGTGCTCTTGGGGAATCCACGGCCTTCCACCGTACTGGGGAGACTTACACCGATAAACTCATCTTT
TRDD3	TRDJ4	TRDV1	medium-sized	CALGAPGPYWGIRFEPLIF	TGTGCTCTTGGGGCCCCAGGGCCCTACTGGGGGATACGCTTTGAACCCCTGATCTTT
-	TRDJ1	TRDV2	-	CACDTVSYGNTDKLIF	TGTGCCTGTGACACCGTTAGCTACGGTAATACCGATAAACTCATCTTT
TRDD3	TRDJ1	TRDV2	large	CACDILTVDGDTTDKLIF	TGTGCCTGTGACATATTAACCGTCGACGGGGATACCACCGATAAACTCATCTTT
TRDD3	TRDJ1	TRDV1	few	CALGELPFLRATYWGIREGGDTDKLIF	TGTGCTCTTGGGGAACTCCCCTTCCTACGGGCCACCTACTGGGGGATACGCGAGGGGGGGGACACCGATAAACTCATCTTT
TRDD3	TRDJ1	TRDV2	once	CACDSLTGGYAEVDVDKLIF	TGTGCCTGTGACTCGCTCACTGGGGGATACGCGGAGGTAGATGTCGATAAACTCATCTTT
-	TRDJ1	TRDV1	-	CAIGETVCTSRDSSPYTDKLIF	TGTGCTATTGGGGAAACCGTTTGTACCAGCCGGGATTCCTCCCCGTACACCGATAAACTCATCTTT